This TCR beta chain was recovered during a study of cytomegalovirus exposure and HLA in healthy donors. General study findings and limits: Clusters of TCRs from the first cohort tended to co-occur in the 120 or so validation repertoires (as a later analysis found).

The V end lost 2 bases, the J end lost 4 bases, and 15 bases lay between the germline ends. The CDR3 loop spans 16 amino acids. CDR1 SGHVS and CDR2 FQNEAQ come from the germline V gene. Assay: immunoSEQ multiplex PCR; the TCRdb copy retains only in-frame clones and omits some. The data show about 170,000 clones, nearly 90% seen once. A note on this clone: The antigen remains undetermined.

The sample was PBMCs. This sequence was found in a man younger than 35 in good health and CMV-seropositive. V usage is TRBV7-8 and J usage is TRBJ2-1; no clear D gene. The CDR3 loop reads CASSLSPVVRYNEQFF. CDR3 DNA sequence: TGTGCCAGCAGCTTAAGCCCGGTTGTGAGATACAATGAGCAGTTCTTC.